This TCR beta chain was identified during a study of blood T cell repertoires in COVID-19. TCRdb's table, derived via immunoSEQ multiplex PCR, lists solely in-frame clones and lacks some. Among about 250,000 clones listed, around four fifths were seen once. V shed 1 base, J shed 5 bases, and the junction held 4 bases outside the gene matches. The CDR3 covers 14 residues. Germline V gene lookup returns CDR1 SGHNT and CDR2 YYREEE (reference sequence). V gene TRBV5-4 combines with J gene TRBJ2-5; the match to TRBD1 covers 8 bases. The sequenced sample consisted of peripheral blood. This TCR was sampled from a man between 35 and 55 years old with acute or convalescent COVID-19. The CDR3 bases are TGTGCCAGCAGCTTGAAACAGGGGGAGGAGACCCAGTACTTC. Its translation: CASSLKQGEETQYF.